Shown below are 32 T cell receptor beta chains from a single sample sequenced in a study of monozygotic twins with inflammatory bowel disease. Each CDR3 protein gets one entry in TCRdb, which reprocessed the 5' RACE reads and gives no DNA. The table counts approximately 330,000 distinct CDR3 sequences; 2% to 2.5% lies in the top ten. The source material was blood. These receptors came from a human donor with ulcerative colitis or Crohn's disease, or a healthy co-twin of an affected twin (not recorded which).

The V gene is TRBV7-6, the J gene TRBJ1-1. Germline values: CDR1 SGHVS, CDR2 FNYEAQ. The CDR3 loop spans 13 amino acids. The chain's CDR3 is CASSTRRDTEAFF.

This CDR3 reads CASSFMAIQHF. The V call is TRBV12-3 or TRBV12-4, the J call TRBJ1-5. CDR3 length equals 11 residues.

The chain links TRBV20-1 to TRBJ1-6; the TCRdb call, TRBD1, lacks DNA for checking. The CDR3 contains 13 residues. Germline V gene sequence: CDR1 DFQATT, CDR2 SNEGSKA (reference sequence). The chain's CDR3 is CSAGGQGASPLHF.

The chain carries TRBV7-3 and TRBJ1-1; as DNA is missing, the TRBD1 call by TCRdb cannot be tested. Germline-derived CDR1 and CDR2 are SGHTA and FQGTGA. The length of the CDR3 is 13 residues. CDR3 sequence: CASSSGGWTEAFF.

The V call is TRBV10-3, the J call TRBJ2-2; the D gene TCRdb calls, TRBD1, cannot be checked with no DNA. The germline V gene has CDR1 ENHRY and CDR2 SYGVKD. CDR3 size: 14 residues. The CDR3 region is CAISWDRLTGELFF.

This chain joins TRBV7-2 and TRBJ2-3; with no DNA, the TCRdb D assignment of TRBD1 cannot be verified. The CDR3 has 15 residues. Germline loops: CDR1 SGHTA, CDR2 FQGNSA. The CDR3 sequence is CASPPPGQGGGTQYF.

Here the CDR3 reads CASSRSPMTELSNQPQHF. This sequence joins TRBV27 and TRBJ1-5; TCRdb's D gene call, TRBD1, goes unchecked for lack of DNA. The CDR3 is 18 residues long. Germline V lookup: CDR1 MNHEY, CDR2 SMNVEV (reference sequence).

The chain links TRBV6-1 to TRBJ1-1; TCRdb gives TRBD1 as the D gene, but with no DNA this cannot be confirmed. Germline assignment: CDR1 MNHNS and CDR2 SASEGT. This CDR3 has 16 amino acids. This chain's CDR3 is CASSKPYAAGHTEAFF.

The chain has TRBV20-1 and TRBJ1-2. From germline, CDR1 is DFQATT and CDR2 SNEGSKA (reference sequence). The CDR3 has 13 residues. The chain's CDR3 is CSARDRNSDGYTF.

The rearrangement joins TRBV5-5 to TRBJ2-1. CDR3 size: 14 residues. Germline CDR1 SGHKS, CDR2 YYEKEE (reference sequence). The CDR3 loop reads CASSLIFVNYEQFF. Based on the CDR3 plus reference TRBV5-5 and TRBJ2-1, the full variable domain is DAGVTQSPTHLIKTRGQQVTLRCSPISGHKSVSWYQQVLGQGPQFIFQYYEKEERGRGNFPDRFSARQFPNYSSELNVNALLLGDSALYLCASSLIFVNYEQFFGPGTRLTVL.

The chain is built from TRBV7-8 and TRBJ2-1. Looked up from germline, CDR1 is SGHVS and CDR2 is FQNEAQ. This CDR3 contains 11 residues. The CDR3 here is CASRLGNEQFF.

The J gene is TRBJ2-5, the V gene TRBV5-1; with no DNA, the TCRdb D assignment of TRBD2 cannot be verified. The CDR3 loop spans 15 amino acids. Germline V gene data show CDR1 as SGHRS and CDR2 as YFSETQ. CDR3 sequence reads: CASSLVLAGAETQYF.

This chain links TRBV12-3 or TRBV12-4 with TRBJ2-2. The CDR3 runs to 15 residues. CDR3 residues: CASSISGSNTGELFF.

The chain is built from TRBV10-3 and TRBJ1-2; TCRdb picks TRBD1, but there is no DNA to check that call. Germline V gene lookup returns CDR1 ENHRY and CDR2 SYGVKD. The CDR3 runs to 14 residues. CDR3: CAISEGQAYYGYTF.

CDR3 sequence reads: CASSAGQGENIQYF. The chain uses TRBV5-1 and TRBJ2-4; TCRdb names TRBD1, which stays unverified in the absence of DNA. The CDR3 has 14 residues. CDR1 is SGHRS, CDR2 YFSETQ, per germline.

This chain connects TRBV20-1 to TRBJ1-1. This CDR3 region has 12 residues. Germline CDR1 DFQATT, CDR2 SNEGSKA (reference sequence). The CDR3 here is CSARSDMAEAFF.

V usage is TRBV20-1 and J usage is TRBJ1-3; absent DNA, TCRdb's TRBD1 call cannot be checked. The CDR3 covers 15 residues. Germline loops: CDR1 DFQATT, CDR2 SNEGSKA (reference sequence). The CDR3: CSAYPDSGAGNTIYF.

The V gene is TRBV14, the J gene TRBJ2-7. The CDR3 sequence is 15 residues long. Germline V lookup: CDR1 SGHDN, CDR2 FVKESK. This CDR3 is CASSQDVGALVEQYF.

The rearrangement uses TRBV12-3 or TRBV12-4 and TRBJ1-6; the D call from TCRdb, TRBD1, cannot be confirmed without DNA. The CDR3 is 15 amino acids. CDR3 loop: CASSRTGLRSSPLHF.

This chain links TRBV5-1 with TRBJ2-5; lacking DNA, the TRBD1 call made by TCRdb goes unchecked. Germline CDR1 is SGHRS and CDR2 is YFSETQ. There are 16 residues in the CDR3. The CDR3 here is CASSPVTSRRQETQYF.

V gene TRBV5-1 combines with J gene TRBJ2-1; TCRdb calls TRBD1, which cannot be checked without DNA. The CDR3 is 14 residues long. Germline values: CDR1 SGHRS, CDR2 YFSETQ. The CDR3 reads CASSKRTGNDEQFF.

The chain couples TRBV7-9 to TRBJ1-3. The CDR3 contains 15 residues. Germline V gene sequence: CDR1 SEHNR, CDR2 FQNEAQ (reference sequence). CDR3 sequence reads: CASRHDGSSGNTIYF.

This sequence joins TRBV7-6 and TRBJ2-7. The germline V gene encodes CDR1 SGHVS and CDR2 FNYEAQ. The CDR3 is 14 residues long. CDR3 region: CASSLEVQTYEQYF.

The rearrangement links TRBV5-1 to TRBJ2-1; the D call of TRBD2 rests on TCRdb alone, since no DNA is present to check it. The CDR3 extends over 15 amino acids. Germline CDR1 SGHRS, CDR2 YFSETQ. The CDR3 sequence: CASSLGPSGSNEQFF. Based on the CDR3 plus reference TRBV5-1 and TRBJ2-1, the full variable domain is KAGVTQTPRYLIKTRGQQVTLSCSPISGHRSVSWYQQTPGQGLQFLFEYFSETQRNKGNFPGRFSGRQFSNSRSEMNVSTLELGDSALYLCASSLGPSGSNEQFFGPGTRLTVL.

J is TRBJ1-5 and V is TRBV20-1; without DNA, the TCRdb call of TRBD1 cannot be checked. CDR3 length equals 14 residues. Germline V CDR1 and CDR2: DFQATT, SNEGSKA (reference sequence). The CDR3 protein is CSAVPGQGAQPQHF.

This chain connects TRBV5-1 to TRBJ1-5; the TCRdb D gene call, TRBD1, has no DNA to confirm it. Germline V lookup: CDR1 SGHRS, CDR2 YFSETQ. The CDR3 runs to 15 residues. CDR3 sequence reads: CASSLDLGGNQPQHF.

The chain combines TRBV12-5 with TRBJ2-2. The V gene's germline CDR1 is LGHNT and CDR2 FRNRAP. CDR3 length equals 12 residues. CDR3 residues: CASGLESGELFF.

The chain links TRBV20-1 to TRBJ2-1; without DNA, the TCRdb call of TRBD2 cannot be checked. CDR3 length: 13 amino acids. Germline V gene lookup returns CDR1 DFQATT and CDR2 SNEGSKA (reference sequence). The CDR3 sequence is CTAAGLAWNEQFF.

V usage is TRBV9 and J usage is TRBJ2-1. CDR3 size: 15 residues. Germline V lookup: CDR1 SGDLS, CDR2 YYNGEE. CDR3 sequence reads: CASSSDGSSYNEQFF.

The chain couples TRBV28 to TRBJ2-3; TCRdb lists TRBD1, though no DNA is available to test this call. CDR3 length: 13 residues. Germline V gives CDR1 MDHEN, CDR2 SYDVKM. CDR3 sequence: CASSRRGIDTQYF.

The gene calls are TRBV4-1 and TRBJ2-3. Germline V gives CDR1 MGHRA, CDR2 YSYEKL. The CDR3 extends over 16 amino acids. CDR3 loop: CASSQDPVAGTDTQYF.

The chain combines TRBV18 with TRBJ1-1. This CDR3 spans 15 amino acids. CDR1 is KGHSH and CDR2 is LQKENI in the germline V gene. CDR3: CASSPNGVRPTEAFF.